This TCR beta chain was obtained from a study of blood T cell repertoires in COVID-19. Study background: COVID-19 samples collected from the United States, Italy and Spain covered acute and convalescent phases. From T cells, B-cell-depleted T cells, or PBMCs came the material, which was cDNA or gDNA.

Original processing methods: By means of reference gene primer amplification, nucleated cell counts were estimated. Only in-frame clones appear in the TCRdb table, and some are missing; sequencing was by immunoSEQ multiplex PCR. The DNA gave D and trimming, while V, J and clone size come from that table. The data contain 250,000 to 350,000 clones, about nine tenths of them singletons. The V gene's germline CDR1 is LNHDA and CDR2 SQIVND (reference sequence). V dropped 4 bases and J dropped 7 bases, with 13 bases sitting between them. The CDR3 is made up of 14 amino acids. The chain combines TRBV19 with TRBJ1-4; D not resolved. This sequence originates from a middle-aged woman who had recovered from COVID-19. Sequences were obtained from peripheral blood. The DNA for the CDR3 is TGTGCCAGTAGTAAAGGATTGGGAGGTGAAAAACTGTTTTTT. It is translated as CASSKGLGGEKLFF.